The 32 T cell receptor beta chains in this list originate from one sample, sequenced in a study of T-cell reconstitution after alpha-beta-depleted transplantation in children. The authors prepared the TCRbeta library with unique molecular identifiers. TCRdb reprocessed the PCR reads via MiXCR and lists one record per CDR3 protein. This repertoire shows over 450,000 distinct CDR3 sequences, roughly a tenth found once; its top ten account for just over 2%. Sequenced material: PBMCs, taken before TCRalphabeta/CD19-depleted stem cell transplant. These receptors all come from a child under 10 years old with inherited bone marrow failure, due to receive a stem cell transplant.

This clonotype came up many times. In DNA, the CDR3 is TGCGCCAGCAGCTTGTCCACTAGCGTGGACACCGGGGAGCTGTTTTTT. The encoded protein is CASSLSTSVDTGELFF. The J gene is TRBJ2-2, the V gene TRBV5-1, with TRBD2 identical over 7 bases. Germline loops: CDR1 SGHRS, CDR2 YFSETQ. The V segment lost 1 base and the J segment 3 bases; nucleotides outside the gene matches: 6. The CDR3 totals 16 residues.

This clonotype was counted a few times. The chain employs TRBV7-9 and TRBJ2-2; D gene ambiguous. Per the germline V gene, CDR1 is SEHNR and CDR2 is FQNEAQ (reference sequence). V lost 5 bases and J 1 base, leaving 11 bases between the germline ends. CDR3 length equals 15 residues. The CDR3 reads CASSLQAGNTGELFF. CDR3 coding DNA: TGTGCCAGCAGCCTCCAAGCAGGGAACACCGGGGAGCTGTTTTTT.

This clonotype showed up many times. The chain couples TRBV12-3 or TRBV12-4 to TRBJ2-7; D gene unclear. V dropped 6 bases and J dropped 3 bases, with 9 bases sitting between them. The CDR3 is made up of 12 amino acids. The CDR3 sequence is CASRGPRYEQYF. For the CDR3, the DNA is TGTGCCAGCAGGGGCCCCCGCTACGAGCAGTACTTC.

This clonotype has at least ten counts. For the CDR3, the DNA is TGTGCCAGCAGTTTACTCTCTAGCGGCCTCGGCGATACGCAGTATTTT. It translates to CASSLLSSGLGDTQYF. The chain links TRBV27 to TRBJ2-3; 7 nucleotides line up with TRBD2. The CDR3 contains 16 residues. From germline, CDR1 is MNHEY and CDR2 SMNVEV (reference sequence). V shed 2 bases and J 6 bases; nucleotides not matched to a gene: 11.

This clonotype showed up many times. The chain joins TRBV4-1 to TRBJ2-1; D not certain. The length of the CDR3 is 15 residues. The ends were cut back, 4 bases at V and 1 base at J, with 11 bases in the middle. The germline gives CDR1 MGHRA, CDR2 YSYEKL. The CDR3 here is CASSLGSRSYNEQFF. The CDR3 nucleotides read TGCGCCAGCAGCCTTGGGTCGAGGTCCTACAATGAGCAGTTCTTC.

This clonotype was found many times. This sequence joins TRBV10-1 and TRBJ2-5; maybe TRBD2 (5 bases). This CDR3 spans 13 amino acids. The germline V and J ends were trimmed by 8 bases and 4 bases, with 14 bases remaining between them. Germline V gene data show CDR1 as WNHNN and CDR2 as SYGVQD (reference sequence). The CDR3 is CASGPRAGETQYF. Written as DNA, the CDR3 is TGCGCCAGCGGACCTCGGGCGGGAGAGACCCAGTACTTC.

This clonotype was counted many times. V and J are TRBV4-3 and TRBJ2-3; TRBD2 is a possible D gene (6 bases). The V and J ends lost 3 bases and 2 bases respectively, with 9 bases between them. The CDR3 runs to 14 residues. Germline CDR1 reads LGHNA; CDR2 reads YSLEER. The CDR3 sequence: CASSQREATDTQYF. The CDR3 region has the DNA TGCGCCAGCAGCCAGAGGGAGGCCACAGATACGCAGTATTTT.

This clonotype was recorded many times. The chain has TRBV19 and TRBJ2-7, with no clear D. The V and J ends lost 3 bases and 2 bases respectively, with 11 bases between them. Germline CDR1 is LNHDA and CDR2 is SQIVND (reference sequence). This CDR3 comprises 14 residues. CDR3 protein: CASSIGTGPYEQYF. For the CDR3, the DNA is TGTGCCAGTAGTATCGGAACTGGGCCCTACGAGCAGTACTTC.

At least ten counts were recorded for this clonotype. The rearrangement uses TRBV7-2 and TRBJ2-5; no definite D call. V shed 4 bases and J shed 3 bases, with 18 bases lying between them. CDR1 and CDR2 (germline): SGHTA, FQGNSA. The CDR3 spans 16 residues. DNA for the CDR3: TGTGCCAGCAGCTGGCACCCAGAGGATTCTGAAGAGACCCAGTACTTC. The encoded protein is CASSWHPEDSEETQYF.

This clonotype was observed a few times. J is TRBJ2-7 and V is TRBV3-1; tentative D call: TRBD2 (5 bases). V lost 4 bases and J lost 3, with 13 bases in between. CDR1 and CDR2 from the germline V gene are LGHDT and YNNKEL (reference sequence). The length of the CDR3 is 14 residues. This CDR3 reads CASSPRRGLYEQYF. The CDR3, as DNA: TGTGCCAGCAGCCCCCGTCGGGGTCTCTACGAGCAGTACTTC.

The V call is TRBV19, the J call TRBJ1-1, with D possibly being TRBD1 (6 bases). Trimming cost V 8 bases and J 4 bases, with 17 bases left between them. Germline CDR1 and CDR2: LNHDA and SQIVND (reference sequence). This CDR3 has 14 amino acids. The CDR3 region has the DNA TGTGCCAGTCTTAGGGGGGGCTGGGGCACTGAAGCTTTCTTT. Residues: CASLRGGWGTEAFF.

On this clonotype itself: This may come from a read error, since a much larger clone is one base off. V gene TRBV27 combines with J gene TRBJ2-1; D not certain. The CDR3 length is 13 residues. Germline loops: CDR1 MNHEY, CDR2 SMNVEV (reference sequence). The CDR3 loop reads CASSLGVRNEQIF. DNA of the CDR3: TGTGCCAGCAGTTTAGGGGTCCGTAATGAGCAGATCTTC.

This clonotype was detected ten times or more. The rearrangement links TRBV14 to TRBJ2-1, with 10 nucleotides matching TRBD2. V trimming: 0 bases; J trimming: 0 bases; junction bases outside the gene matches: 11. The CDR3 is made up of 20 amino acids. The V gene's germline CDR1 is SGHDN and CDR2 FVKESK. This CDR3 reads CASSQDALAGDWSSYNEQFF. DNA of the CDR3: TGTGCCAGCAGCCAAGACGCGCTAGCGGGAGATTGGAGCTCCTACAATGAGCAGTTCTTC.

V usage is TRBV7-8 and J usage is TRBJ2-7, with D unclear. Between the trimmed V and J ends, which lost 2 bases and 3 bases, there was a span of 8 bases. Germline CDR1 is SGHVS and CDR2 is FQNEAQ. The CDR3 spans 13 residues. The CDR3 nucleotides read TGTGCCAGCAGCTTATATGGGGTCTACGAGCAGTACTTC. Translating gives CASSLYGVYEQYF.

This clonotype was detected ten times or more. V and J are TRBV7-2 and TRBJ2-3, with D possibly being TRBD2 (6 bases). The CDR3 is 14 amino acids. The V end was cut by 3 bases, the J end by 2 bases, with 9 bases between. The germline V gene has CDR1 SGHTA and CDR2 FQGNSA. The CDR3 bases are TGTGCCAGCAGCTTTGCGGGACCCACAGATACGCAGTATTTT. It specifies CASSFAGPTDTQYF.

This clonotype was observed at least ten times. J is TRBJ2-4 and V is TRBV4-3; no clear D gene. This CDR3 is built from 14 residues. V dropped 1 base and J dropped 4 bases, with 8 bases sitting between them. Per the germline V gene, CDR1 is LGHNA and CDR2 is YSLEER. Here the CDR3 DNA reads TGCGCCAGCAGCCAAGCTTTGAGGAAAAACATTCAGTACTTC. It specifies CASSQALRKNIQYF.

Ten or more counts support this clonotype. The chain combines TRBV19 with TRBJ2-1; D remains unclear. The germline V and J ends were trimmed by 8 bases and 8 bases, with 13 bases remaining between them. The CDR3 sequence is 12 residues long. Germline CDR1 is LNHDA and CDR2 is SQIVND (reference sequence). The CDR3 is CASLPGPHEQFF. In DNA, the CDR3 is TGTGCCAGTCTTCCCGGCCCCCATGAGCAGTTCTTC.

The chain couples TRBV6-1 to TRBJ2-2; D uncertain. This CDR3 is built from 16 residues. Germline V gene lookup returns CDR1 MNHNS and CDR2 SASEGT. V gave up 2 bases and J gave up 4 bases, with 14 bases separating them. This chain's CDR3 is CASSEWGWASTGELFF. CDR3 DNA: TGTGCCAGCAGTGAATGGGGATGGGCGTCCACCGGGGAGCTGTTTTTT.

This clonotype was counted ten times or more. The CDR3 sequence: CSVGGGQGAGEQYF. The CDR3 bases are TGCAGCGTTGGAGGGGGACAGGGGGCAGGGGAGCAGTACTTC. This chain joins TRBV29-1 and TRBJ2-7; 12 nucleotides line up with TRBD1. With 4 bases clipped from V and 7 bases from J, the junction kept 8 bases outside the gene matches. The germline V gene encodes CDR1 SQVTM and CDR2 ANQGSEA. CDR3 length equals 14 residues.

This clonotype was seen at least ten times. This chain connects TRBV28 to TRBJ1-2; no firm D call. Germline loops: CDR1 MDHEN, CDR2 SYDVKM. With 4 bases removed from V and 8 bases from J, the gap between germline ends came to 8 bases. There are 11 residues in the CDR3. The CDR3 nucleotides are TGTGCCAGCAGTTCGAGTGTGGGCTACACCTTC. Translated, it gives CASSSSVGYTF.

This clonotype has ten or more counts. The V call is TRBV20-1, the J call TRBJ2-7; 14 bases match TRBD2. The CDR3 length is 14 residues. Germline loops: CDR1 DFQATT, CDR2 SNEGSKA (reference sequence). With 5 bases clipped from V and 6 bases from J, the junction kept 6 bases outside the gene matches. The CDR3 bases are TGCAGTGCTGGGACCGGGACTAGCGGGAGCGAGCAGTACTTC. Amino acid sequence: CSAGTGTSGSEQYF.

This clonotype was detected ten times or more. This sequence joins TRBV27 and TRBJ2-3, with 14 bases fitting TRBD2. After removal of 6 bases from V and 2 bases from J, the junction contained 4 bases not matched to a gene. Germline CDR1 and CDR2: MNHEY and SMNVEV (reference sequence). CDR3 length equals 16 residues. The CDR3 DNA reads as TGTGCCAGCAGACGACTAGCGGGAGGGTACACAGATACGCAGTATTTT. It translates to CASRRLAGGYTDTQYF.

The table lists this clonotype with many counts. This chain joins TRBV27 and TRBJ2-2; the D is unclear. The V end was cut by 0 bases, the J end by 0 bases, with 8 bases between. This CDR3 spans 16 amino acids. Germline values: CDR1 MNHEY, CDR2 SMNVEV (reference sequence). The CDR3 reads CASSLSHSTNTGELFF. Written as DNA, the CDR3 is TGTGCCAGCAGTTTATCCCACAGCACGAACACCGGGGAGCTGTTTTTT.

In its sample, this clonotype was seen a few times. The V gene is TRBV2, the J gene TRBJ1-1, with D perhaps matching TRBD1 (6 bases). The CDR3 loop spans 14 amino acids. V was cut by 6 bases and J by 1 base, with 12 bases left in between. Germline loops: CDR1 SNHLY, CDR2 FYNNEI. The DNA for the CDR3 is TGTGCCAGCAGGACGCGACAGGCGAACACTGAAGCTTTCTTT. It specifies CASRTRQANTEAFF.

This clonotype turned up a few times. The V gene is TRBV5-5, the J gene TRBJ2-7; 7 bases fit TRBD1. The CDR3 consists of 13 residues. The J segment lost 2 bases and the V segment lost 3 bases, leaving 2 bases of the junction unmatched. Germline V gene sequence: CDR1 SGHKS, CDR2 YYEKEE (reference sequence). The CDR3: CASSWGQTYEQYF. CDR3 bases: TGTGCCAGCAGCTGGGGACAGACCTACGAGCAGTACTTC. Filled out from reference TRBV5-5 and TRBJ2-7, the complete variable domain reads DAGVTQSPTHLIKTRGQQVTLRCSPISGHKSVSWYQQVLGQGPQFIFQYYEKEERGRGNFPDRFSARQFPNYSSELNVNALLLGDSALYLCASSWGQTYEQYFGPGTRLTVT.

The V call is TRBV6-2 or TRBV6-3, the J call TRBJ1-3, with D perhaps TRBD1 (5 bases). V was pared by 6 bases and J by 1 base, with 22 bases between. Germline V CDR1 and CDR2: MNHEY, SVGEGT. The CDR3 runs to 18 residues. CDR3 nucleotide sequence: TGTGCCAGCAGCCGAGCGGGACCCGGAGCAATATCTGGAAACACCATATATTTT. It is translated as CASSRAGPGAISGNTIYF.

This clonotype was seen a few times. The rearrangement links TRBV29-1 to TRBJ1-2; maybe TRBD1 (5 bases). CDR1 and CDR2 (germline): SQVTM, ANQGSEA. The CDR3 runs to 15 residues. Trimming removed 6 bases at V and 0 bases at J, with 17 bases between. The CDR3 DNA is TGCAGCGTGGATGGGACGGGACCTTCTAACTATGGCTACACCTTC. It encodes CSVDGTGPSNYGYTF.

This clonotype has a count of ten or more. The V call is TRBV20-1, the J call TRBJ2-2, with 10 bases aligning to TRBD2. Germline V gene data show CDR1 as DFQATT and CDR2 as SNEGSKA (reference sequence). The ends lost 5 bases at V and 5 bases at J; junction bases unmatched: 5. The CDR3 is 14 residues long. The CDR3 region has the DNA TGCAGTGCTTCTAGCGGGAGAATGACCGGGGAGCTGTTTTTT. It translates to CSASSGRMTGELFF.

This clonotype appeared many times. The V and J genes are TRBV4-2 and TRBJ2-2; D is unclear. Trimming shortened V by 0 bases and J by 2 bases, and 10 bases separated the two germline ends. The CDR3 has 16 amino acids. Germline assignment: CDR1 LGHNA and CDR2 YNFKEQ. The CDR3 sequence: CASSQDPAPNTGELFF. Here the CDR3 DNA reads TGTGCCAGCAGCCAAGATCCGGCTCCTAACACCGGGGAGCTGTTTTTT.

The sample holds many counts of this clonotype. The DNA for the CDR3 is TGTGCCAGCAGCCAAGTTAGGGGGAGGTACAATGAGCAGTTCTTC. Amino acid sequence: CASSQVRGRYNEQFF. The V gene is TRBV14, the J gene TRBJ2-1, with D perhaps matching TRBD1 or TRBD2 (6 bases each). Germline-derived CDR1 and CDR2 are SGHDN and FVKESK. V gave up 1 base and J gave up 4 bases, with 11 bases separating them. The CDR3 spans 15 residues. The variable domain in full, completed from reference TRBV14 and TRBJ2-1, reads EAGVTQFPSHSVIEKGQTVTLRCDPISGHDNLYWYRRVMGKEIKFLLHFVKESKQDESGMPNNRFLAERTGGTYSTLKVQPAELEDSGVYFCASSQVRGRYNEQFFGPGTRLTVL.

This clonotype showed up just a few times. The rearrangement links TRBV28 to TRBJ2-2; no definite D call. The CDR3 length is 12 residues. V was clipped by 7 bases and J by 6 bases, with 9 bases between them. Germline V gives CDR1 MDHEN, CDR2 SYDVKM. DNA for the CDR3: TGTGCCAGCATGCGCTACCCCGGGGAGCTGTTTTTT. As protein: CASMRYPGELFF.

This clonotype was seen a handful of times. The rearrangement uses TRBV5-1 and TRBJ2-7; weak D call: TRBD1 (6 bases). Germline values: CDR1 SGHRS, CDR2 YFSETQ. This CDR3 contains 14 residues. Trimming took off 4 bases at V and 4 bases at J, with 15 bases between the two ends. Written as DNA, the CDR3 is TGCGCCAGCAGCCGCCTCTCGACAGGTTACGAGCAGTACTTC. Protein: CASSRLSTGYEQYF. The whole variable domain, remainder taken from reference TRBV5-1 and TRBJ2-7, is KAGVTQTPRYLIKTRGQQVTLSCSPISGHRSVSWYQQTPGQGLQFLFEYFSETQRNKGNFPGRFSGRQFSNSRSEMNVSTLELGDSALYLCASSRLSTGYEQYFGPGTRLTVT.